The clone carrying this T cell receptor (beta chain) has a count of ten or more. Its target is unknown. This record comes from a study of T cells in Graves' hyperthyroidism and ophthalmopathy. Amplification of TCR beta CDR3 regions was performed using RNA transcripts as template. Carried out on the TCR CDR3, a first-round RT-PCR used the HTBI primer set. TCRdb fed the multiplex PCR reads into MiXCR, producing one record per CDR3 protein. The sample has fewer than 550,000 distinct CDR3 sequences, less than 25% seen once. Study-level findings and limits: Also found in blood were most expanded thyroid clonotypes above 0.001.

The CDR3 loop spans 14 amino acids. Germline V gene data show CDR1 as MDHEN and CDR2 as SYDVKM. V was pared by 10 bases and J by 4 bases, with 12 bases of the junction left unmatched. A NOSPECS grade of at least 4, a Clinical Activity Score of at least 3 and duration under 3 months were recorded in ophthalmopathy patients. Exclusion of a patient resulted from uncontrolled infection, other autoimmune disease, pregnancy or lactation. J is TRBJ1-2 and V is TRBV28; 7 bases map to TRBD1. Sequenced sample: blood. The sequence was collected from a woman aged 25 to 39 with Graves' ophthalmopathy. The CDR3 region is CATLPGQTFYGYTF. DNA for the CDR3: TGTGCCACCCTACCGGGACAGACTTTCTATGGCTACACCTTC.